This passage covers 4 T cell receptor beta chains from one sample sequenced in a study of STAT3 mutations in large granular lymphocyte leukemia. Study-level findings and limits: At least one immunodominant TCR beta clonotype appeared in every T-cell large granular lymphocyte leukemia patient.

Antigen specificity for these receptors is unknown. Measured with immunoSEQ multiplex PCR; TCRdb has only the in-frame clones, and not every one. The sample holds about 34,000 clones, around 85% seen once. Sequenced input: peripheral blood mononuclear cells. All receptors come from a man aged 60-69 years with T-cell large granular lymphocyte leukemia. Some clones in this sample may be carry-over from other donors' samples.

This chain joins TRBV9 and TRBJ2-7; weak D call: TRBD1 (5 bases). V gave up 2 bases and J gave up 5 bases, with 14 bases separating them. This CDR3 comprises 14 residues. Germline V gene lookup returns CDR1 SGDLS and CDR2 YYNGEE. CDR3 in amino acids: CASSVRTHTHEQYF. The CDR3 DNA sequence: TGTGCCAGCAGCGTCAGGACACATACCCACGAGCAGTACTTC.

In nucleotides, the CDR3 is TGCGCCAGCAGACAGGGGGCGCCGGAAGATACGCAGTATTTT. Its translation is CASRQGAPEDTQYF. The chain recombines TRBV5-1 with TRBJ2-3, with TRBD1 matching 9 bases. V was clipped by 5 bases and J by 5 bases; unmatched bases: 6. Germline CDR1 and CDR2: SGHRS and YFSETQ. There are 14 residues in the CDR3.

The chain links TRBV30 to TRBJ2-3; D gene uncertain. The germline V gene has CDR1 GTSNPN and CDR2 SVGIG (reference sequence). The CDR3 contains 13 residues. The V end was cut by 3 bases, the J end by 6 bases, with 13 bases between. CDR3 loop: CAWSGVGRDTQYF. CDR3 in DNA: TGTGCCTGGAGCGGAGTGGGCCGGGATACGCAGTATTTT.

CDR3 sequence reads: CASSPTLTRETQYF. In DNA, the CDR3 is TGTGCCAGCTCACCCACTTTAACAAGGGAGACCCAGTACTTC. The rearrangement joins TRBV18 to TRBJ2-5; D is unclear. Trimming pared 3 bases from V and 5 bases from J, leaving 13 bases between. Germline CDR1 is KGHSH and CDR2 is LQKENI. This CDR3 spans 14 amino acids.